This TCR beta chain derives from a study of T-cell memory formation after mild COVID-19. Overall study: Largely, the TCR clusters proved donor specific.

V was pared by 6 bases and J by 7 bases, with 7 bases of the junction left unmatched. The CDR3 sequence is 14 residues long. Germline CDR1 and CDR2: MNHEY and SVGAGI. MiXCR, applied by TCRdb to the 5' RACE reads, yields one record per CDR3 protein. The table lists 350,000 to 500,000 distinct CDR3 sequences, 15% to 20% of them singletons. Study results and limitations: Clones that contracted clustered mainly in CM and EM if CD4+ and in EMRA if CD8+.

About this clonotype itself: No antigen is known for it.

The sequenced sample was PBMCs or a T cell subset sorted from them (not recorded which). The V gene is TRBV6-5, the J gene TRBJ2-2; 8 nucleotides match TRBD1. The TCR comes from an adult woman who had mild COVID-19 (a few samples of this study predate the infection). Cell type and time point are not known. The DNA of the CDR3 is TGTGCCAGCAGGGGCAGGGGGCGAGGCGGGGAGCTGTTTTTT. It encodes CASRGRGRGGELFF.